The clone carrying this T cell receptor (beta chain) occurred a few times. The record originates from a study of CD8 T cells in ankylosing spondylitis. TCRdb reprocessed the 5' RACE reads via MiXCR and lists one record per CDR3 protein. Among about 160,000 distinct CDR3 sequences listed, approximately 9.9% were seen once. The V and J ends lost 4 bases and 5 bases, in that order; junction bases with no gene match: 6. CDR1 is ENHRY, CDR2 SYGVKD, per germline. The CDR3 contains 15 residues. The sequence came from a female donor with ankylosing spondylitis or in good health (not recorded which). The sample consisted of blood, either unsorted or a sorted T cell fraction (not recorded which). The chain recombines TRBV10-3 with TRBJ2-7, with 12 bases fitting TRBD1. This chain's CDR3 is CAISAPGQGAHEQYF. DNA of the CDR3: TGTGCCATCAGTGCTCCGGGACAGGGGGCCCACGAGCAGTACTTC.